The T cell receptor (beta chain) under discussion was sequenced for a study of vaccination and CD4 T cells after COVID-19. Treatment reported: roughly 11-day PBMC culture with coronavirus spike peptide pools or control peptides (ViraFEST assay). The unexposed donor gave CD4+ T cells before the COVID-19 pandemic (2011-2018). An Oncomine TCR Beta short-read assay was used to sequence the DNA from cultured CD4+ T cells. Researchers extracted genomic DNA from CD4+ T cells that had been cultured. TCRdb reprocessed the PCR reads via MiXCR and lists one record per CDR3 protein. This sample has approximately 11,000 distinct CDR3 sequences, with approximately 29% found just once. Germline values: CDR1 SGHVS, CDR2 FQNEAQ. V was pared by 0 bases and J by 4 bases, with 9 bases between. The CDR3 is 14 amino acids. To note about this clonotype: Antigen specificity is unknown.

Material: CD4+ T cells from blood, cultured in vitro. This clonotype was obtained from a human donor in good health. V gene TRBV7-8 combines with J gene TRBJ1-1; no clear D gene. CDR3 amino acids: CASSLAMGITEAFF. CDR3 nucleotides: TGTGCCAGCAGCTTAGCGATGGGGATCACTGAAGCTTTCTTT. The full variable domain, with the rest looked up from reference TRBV7-8 and TRBJ1-1, is GAGVSQSPRYKVAKRGQDVALRCDPISGHVSLFWYQQALGQGPEFLTYFQNEAQLDKSGLPSDRFFAERPEGSVSTLKIQRTQQEDSAVYLCASSLAMGITEAFFGQGTRLTVV.